The rows below give T cell receptor beta chains drawn from one sample of a study of sequential checkpoint blockade in melanoma. The method was immunoSEQ multiplex PCR; TCRdb's version includes in-frame clones alone and lacks a portion of them. The data contain about 14,000 clones, 52% of them singletons. Sequencing used CD8+ T cells sorted from blood (inferred from file names), obtained from a patient given nivolumab and ipilimumab in sequence. All receptors come from a human donor with melanoma. Each CDR3 is given with its conserved first and last residue. Fields, in order: V gene, D gene, clone size, J gene, CDR3 protein, CDR3 DNA. D genes are given only for firm matches. Where a row states a size, it is once, few, many or the class of an expanded clone; other rows omit it.

TRBV11-3	-	-	TRBJ1-3	CASSYRVAGNTIYF	TGTGCCAGCAGCTACAGGGTCGCTGGAAACACCATATATTTT
TRBV5-6	-	-	TRBJ1-1	CASSFILLTEAFF	TGTGCCAGCAGCTTTATACTACTGACTGAAGCTTTCTTT
TRBV6-4	TRBD2	-	TRBJ2-3	CAGSDGTSGSTDTQYF	TGTGCCGGCAGTGACGGGACTAGCGGGAGCACAGATACGCAGTATTTT
TRBV5-6	TRBD2	few	TRBJ2-7	CASSLVVTGTTYEQYF	TGTGCCAGCAGCTTGGTGGTTACCGGGACTACCTACGAGCAGTACTTC
TRBV2	TRBD2	-	TRBJ2-5	CASSVFLGGAGEVTQYF	TGTGCCAGCAGTGTTTTCCTCGGGGGGGCCGGGGAGGTGACCCAGTACTTC
TRBV15	TRBD1	-	TRBJ1-4	CATSAYDRGSNEKLFF	TGTGCCACCAGCGCCTATGACAGGGGTTCTAATGAAAAACTGTTTTTT
TRBV5-1	-	-	TRBJ2-3	CASSFGRGGTDTQYF	TGCGCCAGCAGCTTCGGCAGGGGCGGCACAGATACGCAGTATTTT
TRBV5-4	-	-	TRBJ1-2	CASSGGQIPYGYTF	TGTGCCAGCAGCGGGGGCCAGATACCCTATGGCTACACCTTC
TRBV7-9	TRBD1	few	TRBJ1-1	CASSMQGATEAFF	TGTGCCAGCAGCATGCAGGGGGCAACTGAAGCTTTCTTT
TRBV28	TRBD1	large	TRBJ2-7	CASRRPGTVPYEQYF	TGTGCCAGCAGAAGGCCCGGGACAGTCCCCTACGAGCAGTACTTC
TRBV7-9	-	few	TRBJ1-3	CASSQEGVGNTIYF	TGTGCCAGCAGCCAGGAAGGGGTCGGAAACACCATATATTTT
TRBV6-1	-	few	TRBJ1-3	CASSEGSTGNTIYF	TGTGCCAGCAGTGAAGGGAGTACTGGAAACACCATATATTTT
TRBV5-6	-	-	TRBJ1-2	CASSFSGRVGYTF	TGTGCCAGCAGCTTTTCCGGGAGAGTAGGCTACACCTTC
TRBV7-9	TRBD1	-	TRBJ1-2	CASSWVTGVDYGYTF	TGTGCCAGCAGCTGGGTCACAGGGGTTGACTATGGCTACACCTTC
TRBV5-5	TRBD1	-	TRBJ2-2	CASSLLQGANGELFF	TGTGCCAGCAGCTTGCTGCAGGGGGCTAACGGGGAGCTGTTTTTT
TRBV12-5	TRBD2	-	TRBJ2-7	CASGLDKGLAGGLYEQYF	TGTGCTAGTGGTTTGGACAAGGGACTAGCGGGAGGGCTCTACGAGCAGTACTTC
TRBV27	TRBD2	few	TRBJ2-7	CASSLILAGVHEQYF	TGTGCCAGCAGTTTAATCTTAGCGGGAGTTCACGAGCAGTACTTC
TRBV28	TRBD1	-	TRBJ2-4	CASSPTPGQGENIQYF	TGTGCCAGCAGTCCAACCCCGGGACAGGGGGAAAACATTCAGTACTTC
TRBV7-6	TRBD1	medium-sized	TRBJ1-2	CASSSPLDRGRVDGYTF	TGTGCCAGCAGCTCCCCGTTGGACAGGGGCAGGGTCGATGGCTACACCTTC
TRBV6-5	-	once	TRBJ2-7	CASSVDRDSPYEQYF	TGTGCCAGCAGTGTCGACAGGGACTCCCCCTACGAGCAGTACTTC
TRBV5-1	TRBD2	once	TRBJ2-7	CASSLAGTSGGYEQYF	TGCGCCAGCAGCTTAGCCGGGACTAGCGGGGGATACGAGCAGTACTTC
TRBV5-6	-	-	TRBJ2-1	CASSPGTIMDDEQFF	TGTGCCAGCAGCCCCGGGACAATAATGGACGATGAGCAGTTCTTC
TRBV29-1	TRBD2	-	TRBJ2-2	CSVEGLAGGPGTGELFF	TGCAGCGTTGAGGGTTTAGCGGGAGGCCCCGGGACCGGGGAGCTGTTTTTT
TRBV5-4	-	once	TRBJ2-7	CASSDGAYEQYF	TGTGCCAGCAGCGACGGAGCCTACGAGCAGTACTTC
TRBV5-1	-	few	TRBJ1-4	CASSSSRGGEKLFF	TGCGCCAGCAGCTCCTCCAGGGGTGGCGAAAAACTGTTTTTT
TRBV5-3	-	-	TRBJ1-2	CASSSPSPIASGYTF	TGTGCCAGCAGCTCCCCGAGTCCTATCGCGTCAGGCTACACCTTC
TRBV5-4	TRBD2	few	TRBJ2-7	CASSFGGSRLWEQYF	TGTGCCAGCAGCTTCGGGGGGTCCCGACTCTGGGAGCAGTACTTC
TRBV7-6	TRBD1	-	TRBJ1-6	CASSLGTGTGYNSPLHF	TGTGCCAGCAGCTTAGGCACCGGGACAGGCTATAATTCACCCCTCCACTTT
TRBV28	-	-	TRBJ2-5	CASSLDDNLETQYF	TGTGCCAGCAGTTTAGACGACAACCTGGAGACCCAGTACTTC
TRBV28	TRBD1	-	TRBJ1-1	CASSPTGAFIRAFF	TGTGCCAGCAGCCCGACAGGGGCCTTTATTAGAGCTTTCTTT
TRBV25-1	-	-	TRBJ1-4	CASSDILQGEKLFF	TGTGCCAGCAGTGACATACTGCAGGGAGAAAAACTGTTTTTT
TRBV7-6	TRBD2	-	TRBJ2-5	CASSPEASGRALEEETQYF	TGTGCCAGCAGCCCGGAGGCTAGCGGGAGGGCCCTCGAGGAAGAGACCCAGTACTTC
TRBV2	TRBD2	-	TRBJ2-1	CASGTSEYNEQFF	TGTGCCAGCGGGACTAGCGAATACAATGAGCAGTTCTTC
TRBV18	-	-	TRBJ1-1	CASSPQGMNTEAFF	TGTGCCAGCTCACCCCAGGGAATGAACACTGAAGCTTTCTTT
TRBV28	-	-	TRBJ1-6	CASSPGHDNSPLHF	TGTGCCAGTAGTCCGGGACACGATAATTCACCCCTCCACTTT
TRBV9	TRBD1	-	TRBJ2-3	CASSVEDRAPDTQYF	TGTGCCAGCAGCGTGGAGGACAGGGCCCCAGATACGCAGTATTTT
TRBV5-1	TRBD2	-	TRBJ2-3	CASSFSGLEADTQYF	TGCGCCAGCAGCTTCTCGGGACTAGAGGCAGATACGCAGTATTTT
TRBV7-9	TRBD1	-	TRBJ1-2	CASVVGDSYGYTF	TGTGCCAGCGTCGTCGGGGACAGCTATGGCTACACCTTC
TRBV29-1	TRBD1	-	TRBJ1-2	CSVEGTGHLYGYTF	TGCAGCGTTGAAGGGACAGGGCACCTCTATGGCTACACCTTC
TRBV30	-	few	TRBJ2-6	CAWSDPGIGANVLTF	TGTGCCTGGAGTGACCCAGGGATTGGGGCCAACGTCCTGACTTTC
TRBV19	-	-	TRBJ2-5	CASSGGRGYQETQYF	TGTGCCAGTAGTGGGGGCAGGGGTTACCAAGAGACCCAGTACTTC
TRBV4-2	-	few	TRBJ1-1	CASSPSHGTEAFF	TGTGCCAGCAGCCCCTCACACGGGACTGAAGCTTTCTTT
TRBV5-5	TRBD1	-	TRBJ1-2	CASSLGQGVIYGYTF	TGTGCCAGCAGCCTCGGACAGGGGGTTATTTATGGCTACACCTTC
TRBV12-5	TRBD1	-	TRBJ1-2	CASGLGGGAYSGYTF	TGTGCTAGTGGTTTGGGAGGGGGCGCCTACTCTGGCTACACCTTC
TRBV7-6	-	-	TRBJ2-3	CASSLSTRPDTQYF	TGTGCCAGCAGCTTATCGACTAGGCCAGATACGCAGTATTTT
TRBV5-1	-	-	TRBJ2-5	CASSYTGWETQYF	TGCGCCAGCAGCTATACAGGGTGGGAGACCCAGTACTTC
TRBV30	TRBD1	-	TRBJ1-2	CAWSSTGYYGYTF	TGTGCCTGGAGTTCGACAGGGTACTATGGCTACACCTTC
TRBV14	TRBD2	medium-sized	TRBJ2-2	CASSPSGLAGGKHRGAVF	TGTGCCAGCAGCCCCTCGGGACTAGCGGGGGGCAAACACCGGGGAGCTGTTTTT
TRBV7-2	-	-	TRBJ2-1	CASSLVAVDMLFNEQFF	TGTGCCAGCAGCTTAGTGGCAGTTGATATGCTCTTCAATGAGCAGTTCTTC
TRBV21-1	-	-	TRBJ2-5	CASSKKGWDRLEETQYF	TGTGCCAGCAGCAAAAAGGGGTGGGACAGACTAGAAGAGACCCAGTACTTC
TRBV19	-	-	TRBJ1-3	CASTGGRPGNTIYF	TGTGCCAGTACGGGCGGGAGACCTGGAAACACCATATATTTT
TRBV25-1	-	-	TRBJ1-1	CASSQYTGNTEAFF	TGTGCCAGCAGCCAATATACAGGGAACACTGAAGCTTTCTTT
TRBV9	-	-	TRBJ2-1	CASSVNNEQFF	TGTGCCAGCAGCGTTAACAATGAGCAGTTCTTC
TRBV2	TRBD1	-	TRBJ1-5	CASSDGGGLGNQPQHF	TGTGCCAGCAGTGATGGAGGGGGCCTAGGCAATCAGCCCCAGCATTTT
TRBV27	TRBD2	few	TRBJ2-1	CASSYGTSGVNEQFF	TGTGCCAGCAGTTACGGGACTAGCGGGGTCAATGAGCAGTTCTTC